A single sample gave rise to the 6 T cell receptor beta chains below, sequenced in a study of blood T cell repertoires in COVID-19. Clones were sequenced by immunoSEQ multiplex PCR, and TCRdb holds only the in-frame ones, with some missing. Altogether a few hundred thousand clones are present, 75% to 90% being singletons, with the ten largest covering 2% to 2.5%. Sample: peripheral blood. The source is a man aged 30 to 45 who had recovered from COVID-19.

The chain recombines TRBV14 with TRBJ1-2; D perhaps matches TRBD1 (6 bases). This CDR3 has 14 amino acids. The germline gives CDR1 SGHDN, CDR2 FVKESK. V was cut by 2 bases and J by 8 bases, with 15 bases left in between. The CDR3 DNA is TGTGCCAGCAGCCAATCACAGGGTATCATCGGCTACACCTTC. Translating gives CASSQSQGIIGYTF.

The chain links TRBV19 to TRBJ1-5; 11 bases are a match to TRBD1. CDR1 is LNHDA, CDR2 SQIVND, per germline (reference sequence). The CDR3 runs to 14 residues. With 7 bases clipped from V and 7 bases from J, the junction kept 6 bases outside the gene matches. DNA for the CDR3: TGTGCCAGTACCCCCGGGACAGGGGGACAGCCCCAGCATTTT. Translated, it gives CASTPGTGGQPQHF. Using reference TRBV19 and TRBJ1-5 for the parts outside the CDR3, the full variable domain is DGGITQSPKYLFRKEGQNVTLSCEQNLNHDAMYWYRQDPGQGLRLIYYSQIVNDFQKGDIAEGYSVSREKKESFPLTVTSAQKNPTAFYLCASTPGTGGQPQHFGDGTRLSIL.

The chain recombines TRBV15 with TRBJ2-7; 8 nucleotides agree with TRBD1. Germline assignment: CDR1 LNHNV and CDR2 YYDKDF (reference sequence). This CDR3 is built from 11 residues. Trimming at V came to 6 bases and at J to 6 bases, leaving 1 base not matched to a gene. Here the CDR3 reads CATRQGVEQYF. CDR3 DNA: TGTGCCACCAGACAGGGGGTCGAGCAGTACTTC.

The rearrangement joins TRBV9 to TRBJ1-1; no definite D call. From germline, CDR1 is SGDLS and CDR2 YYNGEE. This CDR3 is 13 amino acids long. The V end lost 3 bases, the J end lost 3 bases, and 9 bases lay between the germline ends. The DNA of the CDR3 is TGTGCCAGCAGCGGCGGAGTGGACACTGAAGCTTTCTTT. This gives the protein CASSGGVDTEAFF.

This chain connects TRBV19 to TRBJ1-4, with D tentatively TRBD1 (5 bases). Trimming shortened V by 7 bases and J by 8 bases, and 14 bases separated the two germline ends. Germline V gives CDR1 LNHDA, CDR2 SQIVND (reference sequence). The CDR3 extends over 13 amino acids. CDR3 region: CASMTALSEKLFF. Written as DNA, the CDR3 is TGTGCCAGTATGACAGCGCTGTCGGAAAAACTGTTTTTT. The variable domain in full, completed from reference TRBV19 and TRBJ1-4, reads DGGITQSPKYLFRKEGQNVTLSCEQNLNHDAMYWYRQDPGQGLRLIYYSQIVNDFQKGDIAEGYSVSREKKESFPLTVTSAQKNPTAFYLCASMTALSEKLFFGSGTQLSVL.

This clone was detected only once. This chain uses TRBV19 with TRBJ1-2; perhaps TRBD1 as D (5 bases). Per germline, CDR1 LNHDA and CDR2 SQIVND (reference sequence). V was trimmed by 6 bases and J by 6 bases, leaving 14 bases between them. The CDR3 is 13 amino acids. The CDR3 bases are TGTGCCAGTAGAAAGGTGCCGGGGGATGGCTACACCTTC. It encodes CASRKVPGDGYTF.